This T cell receptor beta chain was identified in a study of cytomegalovirus exposure and HLA in healthy donors. Study-level results: Overall, approximately 180 TCR beta chains were annotated as cytomegalovirus-associated. In a later analysis, TCR beta V- and J-gene trimming was associated with a missense DCLRE1C variant. Another analysis was done later, and it associated 17,000 or so TCR beta sequences with HLA alleles at 0.05 false discovery rate. Cytomegalovirus status was reportedly diagnosed by the classifier with high sensitivity and specificity.

PCR employed 60 Vbeta and 13 Jbeta primers. This table comes from immunoSEQ multiplex PCR, and its TCRdb copy is limited to in-frame clones, with some not included. The sample holds 180,000 or so clones, about three quarters seen once. The CDR3 runs to 15 residues. Between the trimmed V and J ends, which lost 4 bases and 6 bases, there was a span of 13 bases. The germline V gene has CDR1 MRHNA and CDR2 SNTAGT. With respect to this clone: What it binds is not known.

The chain uses TRBV6-4 and TRBJ1-6, with D perhaps matching TRBD1 (6 bases). Sample: PBMCs. The source is a man aged 18-30 years in good health and CMV-seronegative. CDR3 sequence reads: CASSATGPGNSPLHF. CDR3 nucleotide sequence: TGTGCCAGCAGTGCGACAGGCCCCGGTAATTCACCCCTCCACTTT.